This T cell receptor beta chain was sequenced for a study of T cells in women clearing cervical HPV infection. Study information: Controls gave blood once infection was undetectable; cases at lesion identification.

V was shortened by 3 bases and J by 7 bases, with 13 bases between the two germline ends. The CDR3 totals 15 residues. Germline V gene sequence: CDR1 SNHLY, CDR2 FYNNEI. As to this clone: The read finishes 3 residues shy of the CDR3 end, and the germline J gene is used to complete it.

Assay: immunoSEQ multiplex PCR; the TCRdb copy retains only in-frame clones and omits some. In all, the sample yields around 19,000 clones. V and J are TRBV2 and TRBJ1-6, with a possible D match to TRBD1 (5 bases). The source of this sequence is a woman between 18 and 70 years old with a cervical HPV16 infection that either progressed to CIN3+ or cleared (not recorded which). The sample taken for sequencing was blood buffy coat. The CDR3 DNA, read in part, is TGTGCCAGCAGTGAGGGTAGGACACCAAATTCACCC. Its translation: CASSEGRTPNSP. The whole CDR3 protein reads CASSEGRTPNSPLHF.